This T cell receptor (beta chain) was recovered during a study of CXCR3-negative and CXCR3-positive naive CD8 T cells. For this clonotype: Its antigen remains unknown.

The libraries of TRB cDNA were constructed through 5' RACE using UMI labels. TCRdb re-called the 5' RACE reads and catalogs CDR3 proteins one per entry, DNA excluded. This sample carries some 130,000 distinct CDR3 sequences, with 0.59% going to the ten biggest clones. This CDR3 has 16 amino acids. CDR1 and CDR2 from the germline V gene are KGHDR and SFDVKD. Overall study results and limits: In both naive subsets diversity was comparably high, whereas memory CD8+ cells showed much lower diversity. Researchers reported similar TRBV-TRBJ usage in naive CXCR3-negative and CXCR3-positive cells, though memory differed. Naive cells that were CXCR3-positive had more hydrophobic TRB CDR3s (compared with CXCR3-negative naive cells).

The rearrangement joins TRBV24-1 to TRBJ2-2; TCRdb's D call of TRBD1 is untestable without DNA. This receptor was taken from a human donor in good health. Some clones in this sample may be carry-over from other donors' samples. The sample was naive CXCR3+ CD8+ T cells from blood. The subset is: CD45RO-CCR7+CD27+CD95- naive CD8+ T cells expressing CXCR3 (TNR3+). The CDR3 sequence: CATSDRDSLNTGELFF.